This T cell receptor beta chain derives from a study of blood T cell repertoires in COVID-19. The CDR3 runs to 14 residues. Trimming took off 1 base at V and 2 bases at J, with 6 bases between the two ends. Germline V gene lookup returns CDR1 MNHNS and CDR2 SASEGT. Original data processing: Reference gene primer amplification yielded estimated nucleated cell counts. The method was immunoSEQ multiplex PCR; TCRdb's version includes in-frame clones alone and lacks a portion of them. V and J calls and clone size are given by that table; D and trimming were obtained from the DNA. This sample has 250,000 or so clones, with around 81% found just once.

The material sequenced was peripheral blood. The chain employs TRBV6-1 and TRBJ1-3; no definite D call. The clonotype originates from a man aged 25 to 40 who had recovered from COVID-19. Here the CDR3 reads CASSEGQAGNTIYF. CDR3 bases: TGTGCCAGCAGTGAAGGCCAGGCTGGAAACACCATATATTTT.